This TCR beta chain was found in a study of OX40 agonist ivuxolimab in advanced cancers. As to this clone: Its target is not known.

V shed 4 bases and J shed 3 bases, with 3 bases lying between them. There are 11 residues in the CDR3. Germline assignment: CDR1 SGHRS and CDR2 YFSETQ. Assay used: immunoSEQ multiplex PCR; TCRdb lists only in-frame clones, some missing. The sample records 60,000 to 70,000 clones, over 80% being singletons. General study points: Clonal expansion was seen in CD4+ and CD8+ blood T cells by week 6 at 0.1 to 3.0 mg/kg.

The TCR was taken from an adult with an advanced solid tumor such as melanoma, head and neck, liver or kidney cancer. The rearrangement joins TRBV5-1 to TRBJ2-3; no clear D. This specimen consisted of CD4+ or CD8+ T cells sorted from blood, obtained in a trial of the OX40 agonist ivuxolimab. The CDR3 bases are TGCGCCAGCAGCCTGACAGATACGCAGTATTTT. Protein: CASSLTDTQYF.